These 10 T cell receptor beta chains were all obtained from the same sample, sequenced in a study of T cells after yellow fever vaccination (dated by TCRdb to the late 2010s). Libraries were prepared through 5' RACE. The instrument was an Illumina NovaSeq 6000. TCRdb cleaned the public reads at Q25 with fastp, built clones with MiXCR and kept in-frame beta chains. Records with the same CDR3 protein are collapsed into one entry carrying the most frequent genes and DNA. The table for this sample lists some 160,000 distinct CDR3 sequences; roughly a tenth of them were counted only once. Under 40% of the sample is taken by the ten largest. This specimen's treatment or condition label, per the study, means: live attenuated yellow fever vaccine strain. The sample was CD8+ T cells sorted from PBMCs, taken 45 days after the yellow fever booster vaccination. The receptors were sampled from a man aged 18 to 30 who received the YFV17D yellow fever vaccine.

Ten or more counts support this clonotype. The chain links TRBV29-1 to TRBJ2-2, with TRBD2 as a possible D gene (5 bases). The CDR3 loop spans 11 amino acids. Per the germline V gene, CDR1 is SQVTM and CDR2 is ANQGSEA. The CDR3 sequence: CSARGSGELFF. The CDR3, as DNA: TGCAGTGCCCGGGGTTCCGGGGAGCTGTTTTTT.

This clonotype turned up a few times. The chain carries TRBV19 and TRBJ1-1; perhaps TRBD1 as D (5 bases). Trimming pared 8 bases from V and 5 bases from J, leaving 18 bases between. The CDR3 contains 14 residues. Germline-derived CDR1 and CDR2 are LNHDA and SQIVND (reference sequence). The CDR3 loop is CASRGAGKGTEAFF. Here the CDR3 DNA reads TGTGCCAGTCGCGGGGCCGGAAAGGGGACTGAAGCTTTCTTT.

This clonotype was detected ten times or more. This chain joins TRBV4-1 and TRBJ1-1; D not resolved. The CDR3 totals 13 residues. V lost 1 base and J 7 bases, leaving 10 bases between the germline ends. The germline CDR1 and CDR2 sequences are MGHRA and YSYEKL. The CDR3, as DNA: TGCGCCAGCAGCCAAGCAAACAAGGTTGAAGCTTTCTTT. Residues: CASSQANKVEAFF.

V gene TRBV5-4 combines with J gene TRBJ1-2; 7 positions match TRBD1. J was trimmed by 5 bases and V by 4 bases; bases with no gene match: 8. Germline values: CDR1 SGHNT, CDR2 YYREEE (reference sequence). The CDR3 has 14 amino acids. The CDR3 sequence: CASSDIGTDYGYTF. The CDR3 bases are TGTGCCAGCAGCGACATTGGGACAGATTATGGCTACACCTTC.

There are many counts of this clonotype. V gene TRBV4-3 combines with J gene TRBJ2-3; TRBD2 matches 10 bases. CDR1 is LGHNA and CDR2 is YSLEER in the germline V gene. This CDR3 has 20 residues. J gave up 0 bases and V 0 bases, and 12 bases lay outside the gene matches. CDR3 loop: CASSQDGASGGPASTDTQYF. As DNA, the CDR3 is TGCGCCAGCAGCCAAGATGGGGCTAGCGGGGGCCCCGCTAGCACAGATACGCAGTATTTT.

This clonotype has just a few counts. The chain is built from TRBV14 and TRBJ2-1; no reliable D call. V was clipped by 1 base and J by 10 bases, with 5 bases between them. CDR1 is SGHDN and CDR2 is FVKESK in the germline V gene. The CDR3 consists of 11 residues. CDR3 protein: CASSQGREQFF. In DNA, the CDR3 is TGTGCCAGCAGCCAAGGCCGGGAGCAGTTCTTC.

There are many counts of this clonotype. The CDR3 DNA follows: TGCAGTGCTAGAGAGCGGGCAAAGAACACCGGGGAGCTGTTTTTT. This translates into CSARERAKNTGELFF. The chain links TRBV20-1 to TRBJ2-2, with a weak D call TRBD2 (5 bases). The CDR3 has 15 residues. V was shortened by 0 bases and J by 1 base, with 9 bases between the two germline ends. The germline V gene has CDR1 DFQATT and CDR2 SNEGSKA (reference sequence).

The DNA for the CDR3 is TGTGCCAGCAGCATACAGGGTGGGTCCTACGAGCAGTACTTC. It codes for CASSIQGGSYEQYF. The V gene is TRBV9, the J gene TRBJ2-7, with a possible D match to TRBD1 (6 bases). The CDR3 consists of 14 residues. Trimming took 4 bases from V and 1 from J, leaving 12 bases between them. Germline assignment: CDR1 SGDLS and CDR2 YYNGEE.

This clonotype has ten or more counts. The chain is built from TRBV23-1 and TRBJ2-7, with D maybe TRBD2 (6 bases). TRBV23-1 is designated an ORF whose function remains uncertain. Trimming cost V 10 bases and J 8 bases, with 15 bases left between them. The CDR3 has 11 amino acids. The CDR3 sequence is CATYEEGKQYV. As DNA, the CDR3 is TGCGCCACGTACGAGGAGGGGAAGCAGTACGTC.

The CDR3: CASSLEGQGDQPQHF. Here the CDR3 DNA reads TGCGCCAGCAGCTTGGAGGGACAGGGGGATCAGCCCCAGCATTTT. J is TRBJ1-5 and V is TRBV5-1, with 11 bases fitting TRBD1. The CDR3 length is 15 residues. Germline trimming cut 0 bases from V and 5 bases from J; bases unmatched to any gene: 1. From germline, CDR1 is SGHRS and CDR2 YFSETQ.